The TCR beta chain under discussion was sequenced for a study of cytomegalovirus exposure and HLA in healthy donors. Study-level results: Among TCR beta chains, those listed as cytomegalovirus-associated numbered roughly 150. In a later analysis, several top co-occurrence clusters appeared linked to parvovirus B19, influenza, CMV and Epstein-Barr virus. The authors later found most CMV-associated TCR beta chains appeared HLA-restricted.

Note on this clone: Its antigen is not identified.

PCR used 60 Vbeta primers and 13 Jbeta primers. Some clones are missing from TCRdb's copy, which holds only in-frame ones; the method was immunoSEQ multiplex PCR. The sample comprises 100,000 or so clones, 76% of which are singletons, and around 8.2% rests with the top ten. V lost 2 bases and J lost 1, with 5 bases in between. CDR1 and CDR2 from the germline V gene are MNHEY and SVGAGI. This CDR3 spans 13 amino acids. What was sequenced was PBMCs. This receptor was identified in a man aged 35-49 years in good health and CMV-seropositive. The chain joins TRBV6-5 to TRBJ1-1; a weak D match, TRBD1 (5 bases). The CDR3 DNA is TGTGCCAGCAGTTACCAGGGGAACACTGAAGCTTTCTTT. It codes for CASSYQGNTEAFF.